This T cell receptor beta chain was sequenced in a study of cytomegalovirus exposure and HLA in healthy donors. Across the study: Out of about 360 genotyped donors, 81% belonged to the Caucasian-associated ancestry cluster. Whole-study findings and limits: A later analysis showed HLA-associated TCR beta chains outstripping equally common others in clonal expansion.

It was with 60 Vbeta and 13 Jbeta primers that the PCR ran. Measured with immunoSEQ multiplex PCR; TCRdb has only the in-frame clones, and not every one. The sample includes roughly 77,000 clones, 67% of them seen just once. The germline CDR1 and CDR2 sequences are SEHNR and FQNEAQ (reference sequence). This CDR3 is built from 15 residues. On this clone: What it binds is unknown. An end of the junction does not agree with germline; a read error may underlie this.

This TCR was recovered from a woman aged 45-59 years in good health and CMV-seropositive. Sequencing input: PBMCs. The gene calls are TRBV7-9 and TRBJ1-6; 9 positions match TRBD1. In DNA form, the CDR3 reads TGTTCCAGCAGCTTACAGGGGGCCGATAATTCACCCCTCCACTTT. Translating it yields CSSSLQGADNSPLHF.